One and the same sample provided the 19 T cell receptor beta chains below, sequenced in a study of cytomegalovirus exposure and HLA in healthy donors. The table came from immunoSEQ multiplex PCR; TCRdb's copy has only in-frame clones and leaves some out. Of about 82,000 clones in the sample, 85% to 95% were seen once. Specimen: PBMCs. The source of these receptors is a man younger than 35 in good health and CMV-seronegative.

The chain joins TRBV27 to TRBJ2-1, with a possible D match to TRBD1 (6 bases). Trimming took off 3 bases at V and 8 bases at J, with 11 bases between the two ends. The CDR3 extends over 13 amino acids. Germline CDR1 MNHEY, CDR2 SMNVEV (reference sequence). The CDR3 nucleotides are TGTGCCAGCAGTTTGCCTACAGGGTATGAGCAGTTCTTC. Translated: CASSLPTGYEQFF.

CDR3 amino acids: CASTLTGEPGNTIYF. The CDR3 nucleotides are TGTGCCAGCACCCTGACAGGGGAGCCTGGAAACACCATATATTTT. The rearrangement links TRBV6-1 to TRBJ1-3; 8 nucleotides line up with TRBD1. CDR1 MNHNS and CDR2 SASEGT come from the germline V gene. The CDR3 has 15 residues. V shed 7 bases and J 2 bases; nucleotides not matched to a gene: 7.

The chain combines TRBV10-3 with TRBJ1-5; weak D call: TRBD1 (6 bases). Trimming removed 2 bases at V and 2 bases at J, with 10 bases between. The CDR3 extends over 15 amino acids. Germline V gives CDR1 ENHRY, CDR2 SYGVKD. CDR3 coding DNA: TGTGCCATCAGTGAGGGACAGTGGGGCAATCAGCCCCAGCATTTT. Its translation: CAISEGQWGNQPQHF.

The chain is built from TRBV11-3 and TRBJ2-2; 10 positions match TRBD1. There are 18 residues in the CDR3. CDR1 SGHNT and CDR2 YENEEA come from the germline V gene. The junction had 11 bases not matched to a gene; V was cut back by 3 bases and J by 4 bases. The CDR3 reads CASSFNIWDRGSTGELFF. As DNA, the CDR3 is TGTGCCAGCAGCTTTAATATTTGGGACAGGGGTAGCACCGGGGAGCTGTTTTTT. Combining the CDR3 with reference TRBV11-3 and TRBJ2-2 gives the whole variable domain EAGVVQSPRYKIIEKKQPVAFWCNPISGHNTLYWYLQNLGQGPELLIRYENEEAVDDSQLPKDRFSAERLKGVDSTLKIQPAELGDSAVYLCASSFNIWDRGSTGELFFGEGSRLTVL.

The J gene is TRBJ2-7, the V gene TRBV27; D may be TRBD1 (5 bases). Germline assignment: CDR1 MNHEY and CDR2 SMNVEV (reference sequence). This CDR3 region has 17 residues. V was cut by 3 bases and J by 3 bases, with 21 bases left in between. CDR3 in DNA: TGTGCCAGCAGTTTTCGGACACCAAAACTGCGTTTCTACGAGCAGTACTTC. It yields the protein CASSFRTPKLRFYEQYF.

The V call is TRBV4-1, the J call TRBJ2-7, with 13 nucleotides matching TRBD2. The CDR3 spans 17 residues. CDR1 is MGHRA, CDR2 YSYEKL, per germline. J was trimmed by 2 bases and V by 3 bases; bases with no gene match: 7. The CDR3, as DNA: TGCGCCAGCAGCCACATTATAGGGACTAGCGGGGCCTACGAGCAGTACTTC. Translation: CASSHIIGTSGAYEQYF.

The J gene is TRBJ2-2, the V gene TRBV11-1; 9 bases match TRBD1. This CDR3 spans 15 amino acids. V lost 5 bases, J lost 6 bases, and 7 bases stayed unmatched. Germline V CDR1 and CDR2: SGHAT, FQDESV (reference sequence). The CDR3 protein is CASSLGQGRAGELFF. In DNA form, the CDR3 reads TGTGCCAGCAGCCTCGGACAGGGGCGAGCCGGGGAGCTGTTTTTT.

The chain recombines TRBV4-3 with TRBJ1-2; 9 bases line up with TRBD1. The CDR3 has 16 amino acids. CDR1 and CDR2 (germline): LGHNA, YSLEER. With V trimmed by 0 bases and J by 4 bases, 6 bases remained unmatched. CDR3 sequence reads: CASSQDGTGSGYGYTF. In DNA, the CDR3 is TGCGCCAGCAGCCAAGATGGGACAGGGTCGGGCTATGGCTACACCTTC.

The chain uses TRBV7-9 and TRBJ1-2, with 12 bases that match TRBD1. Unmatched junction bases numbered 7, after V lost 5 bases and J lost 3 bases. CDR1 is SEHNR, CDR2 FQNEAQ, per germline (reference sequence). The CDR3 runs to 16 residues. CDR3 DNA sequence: TGTGCCAGCAGCCCGCTGGGACAGGGGGCTCACTATGGCTACACCTTC. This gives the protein CASSPLGQGAHYGYTF.

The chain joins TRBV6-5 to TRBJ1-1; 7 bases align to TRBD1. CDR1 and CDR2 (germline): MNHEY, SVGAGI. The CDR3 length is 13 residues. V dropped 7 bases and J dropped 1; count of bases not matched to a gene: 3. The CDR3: CASKGGENTEAFF. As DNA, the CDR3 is TGTGCCAGCAAAGGGGGCGAGAACACTGAAGCTTTCTTT.

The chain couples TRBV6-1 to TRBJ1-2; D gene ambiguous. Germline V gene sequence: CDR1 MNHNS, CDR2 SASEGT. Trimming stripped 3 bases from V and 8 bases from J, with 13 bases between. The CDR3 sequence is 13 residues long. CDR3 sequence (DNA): TGTGCCAGCAGTGAGACGGGAGGATCCGGCTACACCTTC. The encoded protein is CASSETGGSGYTF.

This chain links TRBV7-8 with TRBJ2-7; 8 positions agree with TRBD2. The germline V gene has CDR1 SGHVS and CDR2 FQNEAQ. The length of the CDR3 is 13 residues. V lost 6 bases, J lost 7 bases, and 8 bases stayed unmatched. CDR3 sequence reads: CASRGREVSEQYF. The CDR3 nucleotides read TGTGCCAGCAGGGGGCGGGAGGTCTCGGAGCAGTACTTC.

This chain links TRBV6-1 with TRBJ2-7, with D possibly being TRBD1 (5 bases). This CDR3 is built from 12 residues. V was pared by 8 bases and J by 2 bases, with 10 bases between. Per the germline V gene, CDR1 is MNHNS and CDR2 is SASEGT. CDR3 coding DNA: TGTGCCAGCTTTGACAGCACCTACGAGCAGTACTTC. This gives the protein CASFDSTYEQYF.

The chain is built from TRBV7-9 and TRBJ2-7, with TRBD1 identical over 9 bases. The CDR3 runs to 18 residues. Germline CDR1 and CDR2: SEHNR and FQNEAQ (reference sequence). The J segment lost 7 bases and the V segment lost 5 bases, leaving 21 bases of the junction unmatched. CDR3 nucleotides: TGTGCCAGCAGCACCCCGGCAACAGGGGGCGGGAGCCCCTTGGAGCAGTACTTC. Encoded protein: CASSTPATGGGSPLEQYF.

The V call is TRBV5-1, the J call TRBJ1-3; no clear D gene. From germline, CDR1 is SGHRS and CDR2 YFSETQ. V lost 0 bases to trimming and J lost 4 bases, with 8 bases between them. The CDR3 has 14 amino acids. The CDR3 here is CASSLGGDGNTIYF. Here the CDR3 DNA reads TGCGCCAGCAGCTTGGGGGGAGACGGAAACACCATATATTTT.

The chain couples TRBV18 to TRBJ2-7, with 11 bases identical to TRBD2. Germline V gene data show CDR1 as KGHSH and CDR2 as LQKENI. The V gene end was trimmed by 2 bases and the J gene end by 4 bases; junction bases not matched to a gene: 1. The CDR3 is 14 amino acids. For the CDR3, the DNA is TGTGCCAGCTCACCAACTAGCGGGGGTTACGAGCAGTACTTC. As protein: CASSPTSGGYEQYF. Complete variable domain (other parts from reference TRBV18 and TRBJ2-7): NAGVMQNPRHLVRRRGQEARLRCSPMKGHSHVYWYRQLPEEGLKFMVYLQKENIIDESGMPKERFSAEFPKEGPSILRIQQVVRGDSAAYFCASSPTSGGYEQYFGPGTRLTVT.

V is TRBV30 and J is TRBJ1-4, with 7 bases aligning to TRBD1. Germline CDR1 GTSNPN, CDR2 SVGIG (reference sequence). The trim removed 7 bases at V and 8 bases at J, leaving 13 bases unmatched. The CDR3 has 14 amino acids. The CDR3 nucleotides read TGTGCCTTCAAAACCGACAGGGACATCGAAAAACTGTTTTTT. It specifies CAFKTDRDIEKLFF.

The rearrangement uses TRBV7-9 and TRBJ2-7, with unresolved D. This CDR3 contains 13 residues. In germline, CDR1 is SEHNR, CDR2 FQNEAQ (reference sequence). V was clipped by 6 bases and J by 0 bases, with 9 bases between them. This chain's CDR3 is CASSVKSSYEQYF. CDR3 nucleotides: TGTGCCAGCAGTGTGAAGAGCTCCTACGAGCAGTACTTC. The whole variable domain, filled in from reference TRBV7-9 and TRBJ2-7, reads DTGVSQNPRHKITKRGQNVTFRCDPISEHNRLYWYRQTLGQGPEFLTYFQNEAQLEKSRLLSDRFSAERPKGSFSTLEIQRTEQGDSAMYLCASSVKSSYEQYFGPGTRLTVT.

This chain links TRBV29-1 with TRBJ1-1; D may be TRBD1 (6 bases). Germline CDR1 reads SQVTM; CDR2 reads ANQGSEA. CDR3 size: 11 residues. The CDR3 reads CRGGGGTEAFF. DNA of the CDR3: TGCCGCGGGGGAGGGGGGACTGAAGCTTTCTTT.